The text below deals with one T cell receptor beta chain. Clones were sequenced by immunoSEQ multiplex PCR, and TCRdb holds only the in-frame ones, with some missing. The table has about 130,000 clones, around 86% seen once; the top ten hold about 9.5%. Germline V gene sequence: CDR1 LGHDT, CDR2 YNNKEL (reference sequence). Losses at the gene ends were 5 bases for V and 8 bases for J; bases not matched to a gene: 5. CDR3 length: 13 amino acids. These data originate in a study of blood T cell repertoires in COVID-19. The TCR originated in a man aged 35 to 55 with active or convalescent COVID-19. Material for sequencing was peripheral blood. The chain links TRBV3-1 (or the pseudogene TRBV3-2) to TRBJ1-2, with TRBD1 matching 10 bases. The CDR3 sequence: CASSATGGLGYTF. DNA for the CDR3: TGTGCCAGCAGCGCGACAGGGGGCTTAGGCTACACCTTC.